This T cell receptor beta chain was identified during a study of blood T cells in healthy people across ages. This clonotype occurred many times. A second roughly 6 to 11 cycle PCR used barcoded and J-beta primers. In TCRdb, the 5' RACE reads were re-called with MiXCR into one record per CDR3 protein. The table lists 1.5 million to 2 million distinct CDR3 sequences, around half of them singletons. Each donor's blood draw was around 10 milliliters of peripheral blood. Sequencing was carried out using blood. The TCR comes from a woman in her thirties or forties in good health.

In nucleotides, the CDR3 is TGTGCCAGCAGTTCGACAGGGGGATCCTACGAGCAGTACTTC. Encoded protein: CASSSTGGSYEQYF. The genes are TRBV7-2 and TRBJ2-7, with 9 nucleotides matching TRBD1. Trimming cost V 6 bases and J 1 base; bases outside gene matches: 4. This CDR3 region has 14 residues. Germline V gives CDR1 SGHTA, CDR2 FQGNSA. Full variable domain (outside the CDR3, taken from reference TRBV7-2 and TRBJ2-7): GAGVSQSPSNKVTEKGKDVELRCDPISGHTALYWYRQSLGQGLEFLIYFQGNSAPDKSGLPSDRFSAERTGGSVSTLTIQRTQQEDSAVYLCASSSTGGSYEQYFGPGTRLTVT.